This TCR beta chain was identified in a study of cytomegalovirus exposure and HLA in healthy donors. Study findings and constraints: The investigators catalogued 150 to 200 TCR beta chains as cytomegalovirus-associated. High specificity and sensitivity for cytomegalovirus status were reported for the classifier. Specificity for CMV antigens was confirmed in vitro for a few of the CMV-associated chains.

Sequenced by immunoSEQ multiplex PCR; TCRdb stores in-frame clones only, minus some. There are about 140,000 clones in the sample; approximately 86% occur only once, and roughly 4.5% lies in the top ten. Notes on this clone: The target antigen is unknown.

The TCR was taken from a man aged 18-30 years in good health and CMV-seropositive. Material: PBMCs.

The CDR3 bases are TGTGCCTGGAGTCGGGAAGGGCGCTACACCTTC. Translating gives CAWSREGRYTF. The chain uses TRBV30 and TRBJ1-2; no definite D call. Per the germline V gene, CDR1 is GTSNPN and CDR2 is SVGIG (reference sequence). Between the trimmed V and J ends, which lost 2 bases and 9 bases, there was a span of 10 bases. The length of the CDR3 is 11 residues.